A selection of T cell receptor beta chains follows, all from one sample in a study of immune heterogeneity within non-small cell lung tumors. TCRdb re-called the multiplex PCR reads with MiXCR, one entry per CDR3 protein. The sample has roughly 6,000 distinct CDR3 sequences, less than 25% seen once. The source material was lung tumor tissue. The receptors here all came from a man between 65 and 79 years old with non-small cell lung cancer. The CDR3 runs from the conserved cysteine through the conserved F or W. Fields, in order: CDR3 length, clone size, D gene, V gene, J gene, CDR3 protein, CDR3 DNA. D genes are given only for firm matches. Size is stated for part of the rows, as once, few or many counts, or as a class when the clone is expanded.

>13|many|TRBD2|TRBV10-3|TRBJ2-7
CAIRRPGGAEQYF
TGTGCCATCAGGCGCCCCGGGGGGGCCGAGCAGTACTTC
>13|medium-sized|-|TRBV20-1|TRBJ2-2
CSARPGVTGELFF
TGCAGTGCTAGGCCCGGGGTCACCGGGGAGCTGTTTTTT
>13|medium-sized|-|TRBV3-1|TRBJ2-7
CASSQGGWVEQYF
TGTGCCAGCAGCCAAGGAGGCTGGGTCGAGCAGTACTTC
>16|many|-|TRBV11-2|TRBJ1-4
CASSLGGRSTNEKLFF
TGTGCCAGCAGCTTAGGAGGACGGTCAACTAATGAAAAACTGTTTTTT
>13|medium-sized|TRBD1|TRBV19|TRBJ2-7
CASSVTGGYEQYF
TGTGCCAGTAGTGTCACAGGGGGCTACGAGCAGTACTTC
>16|once|-|TRBV6-1|TRBJ1-5
CASRDLEGYGNQPQHF
TGTGCCAGCAGGGACCTGGAGGGATACGGCAATCAGCCCCAGCATTTT
>13|-|TRBD1|TRBV30|TRBJ2-7
CAWTRQGLGEQYF
TGTGCCTGGACCAGACAGGGGTTGGGCGAGCAGTACTTC
>12|-|-|TRBV15|TRBJ2-1
CATSTHYNEQFF
TGTGCCACCAGCACCCACTACAATGAGCAGTTCTTC
>13|medium-sized|TRBD1|TRBV11-2|TRBJ1-6
CASSLTGAEPLHF
TGTGCCAGCAGCTTAACAGGGGCAGAACCCCTCCACTTT
>14|medium-sized|TRBD1|TRBV19|TRBJ1-2
CASSPDRGLYGYTF
TGTGCCAGTAGTCCGGACAGGGGCCTCTATGGCTACACCTTC
>15|medium-sized|-|TRBV5-8|TRBJ1-6
CASSRGNSYNSPLHF
TGTGCCAGCAGCAGAGGGAATTCCTATAATTCACCCCTCCACTTT
>19|many|-|TRBV11-2|TRBJ2-6
CASSLVVRSANSGANVLTF
TGTGCCAGCAGCTTAGTTGTCAGATCAGCAAACTCTGGGGCCAACGTCCTGACTTTC
>16|medium-sized|-|TRBV12-3/TRBV12-4|TRBJ2-7
CASSADGVGGIYEQYF
TGTGCCAGCAGTGCCGACGGTGTCGGGGGTATTTACGAGCAGTACTTC
>12|-|-|TRBV28|TRBJ2-2
CASSFNTGELFF
TGTGCCAGCAGTTTTAACACCGGGGAGCTGTTTTTT
>15|many|-|TRBV30|TRBJ2-2
CAWKDGQGETGELFF
TGTGCCTGGAAAGATGGGCAGGGTGAAACCGGGGAGCTGTTTTTT
>15|medium-sized|TRBD1|TRBV19|TRBJ1-6
CASSWDRIGDSPLHF
TGTGCCAGTAGTTGGGACAGGATAGGTGATTCACCCCTCCACTTT
>14|medium-sized|-|TRBV5-1|TRBJ2-5
CASSLGYNSGTQYF
TGCGCCAGCAGCTTGGGCTACAACTCCGGGACCCAGTACTTC
>14|medium-sized|-|TRBV6-1|TRBJ1-1
CASIRGGMNTEAFF
TGTGCCAGCATACGTGGGGGGATGAACACTGAAGCTTTCTTT
>13|medium-sized|-|TRBV5-1|TRBJ2-1
CASSFRLYNEQFF
TGCGCCAGCAGCTTTAGACTTTACAATGAGCAGTTCTTC
>15|medium-sized|-|TRBV30|TRBJ1-1
CAWSLWQEGNTEAFF
TGTGCCTGGAGTCTGTGGCAGGAGGGGAACACTGAAGCTTTCTTT
>15|many|TRBD2|TRBV4-1|TRBJ2-5
CASSYGTSGVETQYF
TGCGCCAGCAGCTATGGGACTAGCGGGGTCGAGACCCAGTACTTC
>14|many|TRBD2|TRBV20-1|TRBJ2-1
CSALRTSGTHEQFF
TGCAGTGCCCTGAGGACTAGCGGGACCCATGAGCAGTTCTTC
>16|many|TRBD2|TRBV10-2|TRBJ2-1
CASRATPGLAGDEQFF
TGCGCCAGCAGAGCTACCCCGGGACTAGCGGGGGATGAGCAGTTCTTC
>14|medium-sized|-|TRBV27|TRBJ1-1
CASSLSRGQSEAFF
TGTGCCAGCAGTTTATCTAGAGGGCAGAGTGAAGCTTTCTTT
>15|medium-sized|TRBD1|TRBV7-2|TRBJ1-2
CASSLDGTGGWGYTF
TGTGCCAGCAGCTTAGATGGGACAGGGGGATGGGGCTACACCTTC
>15|medium-sized|-|TRBV7-6|TRBJ2-3
CASSLWAESTDTQYF
TGTGCCAGCAGCTTGTGGGCAGAGAGCACAGATACGCAGTATTTT
>13|medium-sized|-|TRBV28|TRBJ1-2
CATRFPVNYGYTF
TGTGCCACTCGTTTTCCCGTTAACTATGGCTACACCTTC
>19|-|TRBD2|TRBV27|TRBJ2-5
CASSLSVLAGGDFQETQYF
TGTGCCAGCAGTTTATCGGTACTAGCGGGGGGTGACTTCCAAGAGACCCAGTACTTC
>18|-|TRBD2|TRBV5-4|TRBJ2-3
CASSPWTSGSTWGDTQYF
TGTGCCAGCAGCCCCTGGACTAGCGGGAGTACTTGGGGAGATACGCAGTATTTT
>14|medium-sized|TRBD1|TRBV4-2|TRBJ2-7
CASSERQGHYEQYF
TGTGCCAGCAGCGAGAGACAGGGTCACTACGAGCAGTACTTC
>16|medium-sized|-|TRBV19|TRBJ2-2
CASSPRGPPQPGELFF
TGTGCCAGTAGCCCCCGGGGACCGCCGCAACCCGGGGAGCTGTTTTTT
>14|-|-|TRBV7-9|TRBJ1-2
CASSLAMGGMVYTF
TGTGCCAGCAGCTTAGCTATGGGGGGAATGGTCTACACCTTC
>16|many|TRBD1|TRBV12-5|TRBJ1-1
CASGLSTGGPNTEAFF
TGTGCTAGTGGTTTGAGTACAGGGGGCCCGAACACTGAAGCTTTCTTT
>15|medium-sized|TRBD1|TRBV20-1|TRBJ2-7
CSAPQNRQGAREQYF
TGCAGTGCTCCCCAGAACCGACAGGGGGCGCGCGAGCAGTACTTC
>16|many|-|TRBV6-1|TRBJ2-5
CASSQSGNWVPTPQYF
TGTGCCAGCAGCCAGTCGGGCAATTGGGTCCCCACGCCCCAGTACTTC
>15|-|-|TRBV29-1|TRBJ2-5
CSVEEAGGEWETQYF
TGCAGCGTTGAAGAGGCTGGGGGCGAATGGGAGACCCAGTACTTC
>15|medium-sized|-|TRBV7-9|TRBJ2-7
CASSLPDGHSYEQYF
TGTGCCAGCAGCTTACCCGACGGTCACTCCTACGAGCAGTACTTC
>14|-|TRBD1|TRBV30|TRBJ1-1
CAWSVQSGRGQAFF
TGTGCCTGGAGTGTACAATCGGGGAGGGGGCAAGCTTTCTTT
>12|medium-sized|-|TRBV29-1|TRBJ2-2
CSAESGTGELFF
TGCAGCGCCGAGAGCGGCACCGGGGAGCTGTTTTTT
>11|many|-|TRBV6-1|TRBJ2-7
CASKEAYEQYF
TGTGCCAGCAAGGAAGCCTACGAGCAGTACTTC
>15|-|-|TRBV7-2|TRBJ1-1
CASSQVQGGNTEAFF
TGTGCCAGCAGCCAAGTACAGGGCGGGAACACTGAAGCTTTCTTT
>16|medium-sized|TRBD2|TRBV30|TRBJ2-2
CAWSIGAGVYTGELFF
TGTGCCTGGAGTATTGGAGCGGGAGTTTACACCGGGGAGCTGTTTTTT
>12|few|-|TRBV20-1|TRBJ1-1
CSLAGFGTEAFF
TGCAGCTTGGCGGGCTTCGGGACTGAAGCTTTCTTT
>16|medium-sized|-|TRBV19|TRBJ1-5
CASSEDSAYSNQPQHF
TGTGCCAGTAGTGAGGACAGTGCCTATAGCAATCAGCCCCAGCATTTT
>14|many|-|TRBV2|TRBJ2-3
CASKGTDYTDTQYF
TGTGCCAGCAAGGGGACCGATTACACAGATACGCAGTATTTT
>16|once|-|TRBV19|TRBJ1-1
CASAVGVVSLNTEAFF
TGTGCCAGTGCGGTCGGGGTTGTGTCTCTGAACACTGAAGCTTTCTTT
>14|medium-sized|-|TRBV28|TRBJ1-5
CASSLRNSNQPQHF
TGTGCCAGCAGTTTGCGGAATAGCAATCAGCCCCAGCATTTT
>15|medium-sized|-|TRBV5-1|TRBJ2-7
CASSKTRLSIYEQYF
TGCGCCAGCAGTAAGACTCGCTTGTCGATCTACGAGCAGTACTTC